The clone carrying this TCR beta chain is a singleton in its sample. Its target is unknown. Assay used: immunoSEQ multiplex PCR; TCRdb lists only in-frame clones, some missing. The top ten hold about a sixth of the sample, which has 85,000 to 120,000 clones, roughly 84% seen once. V lost 6 bases, J lost 0 bases, and 12 bases lay in between. This CDR3 has 15 residues. Germline CDR1 MNHNY, CDR2 SVGAGI (reference sequence). This sample was taken from a study of T cell responses to AZD1222 COVID-19 vaccine. Whole-study findings and limits: Females made up more of the donors, who were largely white British, and clonal diversity may have come out too low. Sampled repertoires all dated from after the peak T cell response. Spike-specific TCR breadth rose after two AZD1222 doses, and depth rose as well.

This chain connects TRBV6-6 to TRBJ1-3; D gene uncertain. This specimen consisted of peripheral blood, obtained on day 0 of AZD1222 vaccination. The origin of this receptor is an adult in good health. CDR3 coding DNA: TGTGCCAGCAGCCGGGAGGCCGTCTCTGGAAACACCATATATTTT. Protein: CASSREAVSGNTIYF.